Presented here are 24 T cell receptor beta chains from one specimen sequenced in a study of PD-1 blockade in classical Hodgkin lymphoma (dated by TCRdb to 2018 to 2021). The protocol used for the library was the immunoSEQ multiplex PCR assay. TCRdb took over this immuneACCESS table, retaining in-frame rearrangements with V and J assigned. Such tables are incomplete; in checked studies, under half of the missing clones stem from an unresolved V gene, and the remainder is unexplained. Across this sample there are 29,000 or so clones, with roughly 80% seen only once. The top ten clonotypes cover about 0.59% of the sample. The sample's time point, from its label and the paper: cycle 4 day 1 (C4D1), after less than 7 weeks of nivolumab. Every trial patient had relapsed following autologous stem cell transplantation, and prior brentuximab vedotin exposure was what differed among cohorts A, B and C. Magnetic negative selection with a Miltenyi CD4+ T cell isolation kit was used to purify CD4+ T cells from thawed PBMCs.

Sequencing used CD4+ T cells from blood, obtained before the fourth cycle of nivolumab. The receptors shown here come from a human donor with classical Hodgkin lymphoma.

The chain is built from TRBV5-1 and TRBJ2-7; D uncertain. CDR1 SGHRS and CDR2 YFSETQ come from the germline V gene. The CDR3 runs 15 residues. V lost 0 bases to trimming and J lost 9 bases, with 19 bases between them. The DNA of the CDR3 is TGCGCCAGCAGCTTGGCGGCAGGAGTTTCCGCGGCGCAGTACTTC. This translates into CASSLAAGVSAAQYF.

The chain carries TRBV5-8 and TRBJ2-3; 9 bases are shared with TRBD2. V dropped 3 bases and J dropped 0; count of bases not matched to a gene: 5. Germline V gene lookup returns CDR1 SGHTS and CDR2 YDEGEE. The CDR3 loop spans 16 amino acids. CDR3 loop: CASSSLSGGSTDTQYF. The DNA of the CDR3 is TGTGCCAGCAGCTCCTTAAGCGGGGGGAGCACAGATACGCAGTATTTT. Drawing the rest from reference TRBV5-8 and TRBJ2-3, the complete variable domain is EAGVTQSPTHLIKTRGQQATLRCSPISGHTSVYWYQQALGLGLQFLLWYDEGEERNRGNFPPRFSGRQFPNYSSELNVNALELEDSALYLCASSSLSGGSTDTQYFGPGTRLTVL.

The chain uses TRBV28 and TRBJ2-3, with TRBD2 matching 10 bases. Trimming took 6 bases from V and 3 from J; bases not matched to a gene: 3. The germline V gene has CDR1 MDHEN and CDR2 SYDVKM. The CDR3 sequence is 14 residues long. In DNA form, the CDR3 reads TGTGCCAGCAGACTAGCGGGGATAACAGATACGCAGTATTTT. Amino acid sequence: CASRLAGITDTQYF.

This clone came up a few times. The chain recombines TRBV29-1 with TRBJ1-1; perhaps TRBD1 as D (5 bases). The CDR3 extends over 13 amino acids. V lost 4 bases, J lost 4 bases, and 13 bases lay in between. Germline loops: CDR1 SQVTM, CDR2 ANQGSEA. The CDR3 sequence is CSVALREGTEAFF. The CDR3 DNA follows: TGCAGCGTTGCGCTCAGGGAGGGCACTGAAGCTTTCTTT.

This chain links TRBV18 with TRBJ2-7; 8 bases match TRBD1. Trimming took 4 bases from V and 5 from J; bases not matched to a gene: 10. The germline V gene has CDR1 KGHSH and CDR2 LQKENI. The CDR3 loop spans 15 amino acids. CDR3 DNA sequence: TGTGCCAGCTCACGACAGGGGTTCGTTTTCGACGAGCAGTACTTC. It is translated as CASSRQGFVFDEQYF.

This clone was observed a handful of times. V and J are TRBV12-2 and TRBJ1-4. TRBV12-2 is flagged as a pseudogene. This CDR3 is built from 18 residues. The DNA for the CDR3 is TGTGCAAGTCGCTTATGGAGGGGGGGAATTGCAACTAATGAAAAACTGTTTTTT. Amino acids: CASRLWRGGIATNEKLFF.

The chain combines TRBV11-2 with TRBJ1-2; a weak D match, TRBD1 (5 bases). With 6 bases removed from V and 4 bases from J, the gap between germline ends came to 30 bases. This CDR3 comprises 19 residues. In germline, CDR1 is SGHAT, CDR2 FQNNGV. CDR3 in DNA: TGTGCCAGCAGATCCCCTGGGAGGGGCCGTGGACGAGAAGGCTATGGCTACACCTTC. This gives the protein CASRSPGRGRGREGYGYTF.

The chain couples TRBV6-5 to TRBJ1-5, with a possible D match to TRBD1 (6 bases). The V and J ends lost 5 bases and 6 bases respectively, with 17 bases between them. The CDR3 loop spans 15 amino acids. Looked up from germline, CDR1 is MNHEY and CDR2 is SVGAGI. The CDR3 spells CASSPSRGGGQPQHF. CDR3 DNA sequence: TGTGCCAGCAGTCCCTCCAGGGGAGGCGGTCAGCCCCAGCATTTT.

The V call is TRBV7-9, the J call TRBJ1-6; 7 bases fit TRBD1. The CDR3 has 15 residues. With V trimmed by 5 bases and J by 7 bases, 8 bases remained unmatched. Germline-derived CDR1 and CDR2 are SEHNR and FQNEAQ (reference sequence). DNA of the CDR3: TGTGCCAGCAGCCATGCCGGGACAGTCAATTCACCCCTCCACTTT. Translating gives CASSHAGTVNSPLHF. Complete variable domain (other parts from reference TRBV7-9 and TRBJ1-6): DTGVSQNPRHKITKRGQNVTFRCDPISEHNRLYWYRQTLGQGPEFLTYFQNEAQLEKSRLLSDRFSAERPKGSFSTLEIQRTEQGDSAMYLCASSHAGTVNSPLHFGNGTRLTVT.

J is TRBJ1-1 and V is TRBV7-9; 7 bases are a match to TRBD1. The CDR3 has 15 residues. V shed 6 bases, J shed 6 bases, and the junction held 13 bases outside the gene matches. Germline assignment: CDR1 SEHNR and CDR2 FQNEAQ (reference sequence). The CDR3 coding sequence is TGTGCCAGCAGGATGGCAGGGGGTTCTGTCGCTGAAGCTTTCTTT. This translates into CASRMAGGSVAEAFF.

The chain links TRBV5-1 to TRBJ1-3; D unresolved. The CDR3 is 14 residues long. Trimming took off 2 bases at V and 2 bases at J, with 8 bases between the two ends. In germline, CDR1 is SGHRS, CDR2 YFSETQ. CDR3 nucleotides: TGCGCCAGCAGCTTAGGAGTGACTGGAAACACCATATATTTT. It yields the protein CASSLGVTGNTIYF.

This rearrangement joins TRBV5-1 to TRBJ1-1, with D possibly being TRBD1 (6 bases). The V gene's germline CDR1 is SGHRS and CDR2 YFSETQ. This CDR3 spans 15 amino acids. V lost 1 base and J 4 bases, leaving 14 bases between the germline ends. As DNA, the CDR3 is TGCGCCAGCAGCTTGACAGGGCTGGGGAGCACTGAAGCTTTCTTT. This encodes CASSLTGLGSTEAFF.

V is TRBV5-1 and J is TRBJ2-3; TRBD2 matches 7 bases. CDR1 and CDR2 (germline): SGHRS, YFSETQ. The CDR3 has 16 residues. The J segment lost 3 bases and the V segment lost 6 bases, leaving 13 bases of the junction unmatched. CDR3 sequence reads: CASNRGWGGRTDTQYF. As DNA, the CDR3 is TGCGCCAGCAACCGGGGTTGGGGGGGTCGGACAGATACGCAGTATTTT.

This chain uses TRBV20-1 with TRBJ2-5; D uncertain. The ends were cut back, 3 bases at V and 5 bases at J, with 7 bases in the middle. Germline CDR1 DFQATT, CDR2 SNEGSKA (reference sequence). The CDR3 runs 11 residues. As DNA, the CDR3 is TGCAGTGCTAGGAGTGGTGAGACCCAGTACTTC. This sequence encodes CSARSGETQYF.

The chain uses TRBV30 and TRBJ2-4; tentative D call: TRBD2 (6 bases). Deletions cut 0 bases from V and 1 base from J, with 10 bases between. The CDR3 is 15 amino acids. The germline CDR1 and CDR2 sequences are GTSNPN and SVGIG (reference sequence). CDR3 region: CAWSVEGWAKNIQYF. The DNA for the CDR3 is TGTGCCTGGAGTGTGGAGGGGTGGGCCAAAAACATTCAGTACTTC.

The genes are TRBV5-1 and TRBJ2-7, with a possible D match to TRBD2 (5 bases). V was clipped by 3 bases and J by 11 bases, with 21 bases between them. CDR3 size: 14 residues. Germline V gene sequence: CDR1 SGHRS, CDR2 YFSETQ. Here the CDR3 reads CASSSQRGYEGKYF. In DNA form, the CDR3 reads TGCGCCAGCAGCTCCCAACGAGGATACGAGGGAAAGTACTTC.

The chain carries TRBV28 and TRBJ1-5, with D hard to call. The CDR3 runs to 14 residues. Germline values: CDR1 MDHEN, CDR2 SYDVKM. Deletions cut 5 bases from V and 7 bases from J, with 15 bases between. CDR3 DNA: TGTGCCAGCAGTCGGATAAGGGAGATACAGCCCCAGCATTTT. It encodes CASSRIREIQPQHF.

J is TRBJ1-1 and V is TRBV5-1; D might be TRBD1 (6 bases). The germline V and J ends were trimmed by 5 bases and 5 bases, with 16 bases remaining between them. The CDR3 sequence is 14 residues long. Germline CDR1 reads SGHRS; CDR2 reads YFSETQ. In DNA form, the CDR3 reads TGCGCCAGCAGTTTCGGGGGGGCGCAGACTGAAGCTTTCTTT. Its protein product is CASSFGGAQTEAFF. Combining the CDR3 with reference TRBV5-1 and TRBJ1-1 gives the whole variable domain KAGVTQTPRYLIKTRGQQVTLSCSPISGHRSVSWYQQTPGQGLQFLFEYFSETQRNKGNFPGRFSGRQFSNSRSEMNVSTLELGDSALYLCASSFGGAQTEAFFGQGTRLTVV.

J is TRBJ1-1 and V is TRBV23-1; TRBD1 might be the D (5 bases). TRBV23-1 is placed among ORFs of uncertain function. V lost 1 base and J 5 bases, leaving 20 bases between the germline ends. This CDR3 is built from 17 residues. CDR3 nucleotide sequence: TGCGCCAGCAGTCAATTTAGGCGGGGGGAGAACCGAACTGAAGCTTTCTTT. Translation: CASSQFRRGENRTEAFF.

This clone was seen only once. The V and J genes are TRBV5-1 and TRBJ1-2; weak D call: TRBD1 (6 bases). Germline CDR1 reads SGHRS; CDR2 reads YFSETQ. Trimming pared 0 bases from V and 10 bases from J, leaving 16 bases between. The CDR3 has 14 amino acids. The CDR3 is CASSLGQGSPAYTF. The DNA of the CDR3 is TGCGCCAGCAGCTTGGGGCAGGGGTCCCCTGCCTACACCTTC. The full variable domain, in which reference TRBV5-1 and TRBJ1-2 provide the parts outside the CDR3, is KAGVTQTPRYLIKTRGQQVTLSCSPISGHRSVSWYQQTPGQGLQFLFEYFSETQRNKGNFPGRFSGRQFSNSRSEMNVSTLELGDSALYLCASSLGQGSPAYTFGSGTRLTVV.

The rearrangement links TRBV5-1 to TRBJ2-1; TRBD1 aligns across 8 bases. Germline V gene sequence: CDR1 SGHRS, CDR2 YFSETQ. V shed 4 bases, J shed 8 bases, and the junction held 8 bases outside the gene matches. This CDR3 spans 14 amino acids. The CDR3 region has the DNA TGCGCCAGCAGCCCAGGGGGCCCGGGGGATGAGCAGTTCTTC. The encoded protein is CASSPGGPGDEQFF.

V gene TRBV28 combines with J gene TRBJ1-2; the D is unclear. Germline CDR1 is MDHEN and CDR2 is SYDVKM. The CDR3 is 12 amino acids. Trimming removed 7 bases at V and 5 bases at J, with 11 bases between. CDR3 in DNA: TGTGCCAGCACAAAGACGGAATATGGCTACACCTTC. Translating it yields CASTKTEYGYTF.

The rearrangement links TRBV5-1 to TRBJ2-1; the match to TRBD2 covers 9 bases. From germline, CDR1 is SGHRS and CDR2 YFSETQ. V lost 4 bases to trimming and J lost 9 bases; unmatched junction nucleotides: 11. This CDR3 region has 15 residues. The CDR3 spells CASSPLAGVEGEQFF. The CDR3 DNA is TGCGCCAGCAGCCCCTTAGCGGGGGTAGAAGGTGAGCAGTTCTTC.

The chain combines TRBV29-1 with TRBJ1-5; tentatively, D is TRBD1 (5 bases). Germline V gene data show CDR1 as SQVTM and CDR2 as ANQGSEA. CDR3 length: 12 amino acids. Trimming removed 7 bases at V and 5 bases at J, with 12 bases between. As DNA, the CDR3 is TGCAGCGCTCAGACAGCCGATCAGCCCCAGCATTTT. It codes for CSAQTADQPQHF.